This T cell receptor (beta chain) was identified during a study of T-cell reconstitution after alpha-beta-depleted transplantation in children. Overall study results and limits: Elevated TCRbeta diversity at day 60 was traced, in some patients, to surviving recipient T cells and thymic progenitors. At around two months after transplant, the alpha-beta T cells were reportedly derived from several hundred expanded clones that came from non-depleted graft cells.

The CDR3 has 18 residues. Germline-derived CDR1 and CDR2 are SGHRS and YFSETQ. V shed 1 base and J 4 bases; nucleotides not matched to a gene: 16. This clonotype was observed a few times. The antigen remains undetermined. Preparation of the TCRbeta library involved a method that used unique molecular identifiers. One entry per CDR3 protein results from TCRdb running MiXCR on the PCR reads. The sample carries 700,000 to 850,000 distinct CDR3 sequences, roughly 15% recorded once. The chain combines TRBV5-1 with TRBJ2-7; TRBD1 aligns across 8 bases. This sample comprised PBMCs, mostly from graft donor cells, obtained 360 days after TCRalphabeta/CD19-depleted stem cell transplant. This sequence originates from a male patient under 18 who had a stem cell transplant for acute lymphoblastic leukemia, so the T cells may come from the graft donor. The CDR3 DNA is TGCGCCAGCAGCTTGTTTATCGCCATGCAGGGGGCCGGTTACGAGCAGTACTTC. This encodes CASSLFIAMQGAGYEQYF.